This T cell receptor (beta chain) originates from a study of Graves' ophthalmopathy and Graves' hyperthyroidism. General observations from the study: Blood also harbored most expanded thyroid clonotypes above 0.001 frequency.

CDR3 size: 12 residues. Looked up from germline, CDR1 is SNHLY and CDR2 is FYNNEI. V was pared by 8 bases and J by 6 bases, with 6 bases of the junction left unmatched. Certain patients were not enrolled. These were patients with other autoimmune diseases, uncontrolled infections, pregnancy or lactation. Orbital computed tomography and thyroid ultrasound, along with TRAb, serum thyroxine and clinical symptoms, underpinned diagnosis. RNA transcripts provided the template for amplifying TCR beta CDR3 regions. The authors performed first-round RT-PCR with HTBI primers and then a second-round multiplex PCR. Each CDR3 protein is one row after TCRdb ran MiXCR on the multiplex PCR reads. The sample includes around 340,000 distinct CDR3 sequences, 15% to 20% of them seen just once. This clonotype was found many times. Its antigen is still unknown.

The sequence came from an adult man with Graves' ophthalmopathy. This chain uses TRBV2 with TRBJ2-5, with 7 bases that match TRBD2. The sequenced sample consisted of peripheral blood. For the CDR3, the DNA is TGTGCCAGCCGCGGGGGAGGGCAGACCCAGTACTTC. It translates to CASRGGGQTQYF.